A single sample gave rise to the 7 T cell receptor beta chains below, sequenced in a study of shared clonotypes between healthy human individuals. Some clones are missing from TCRdb's copy, which holds only in-frame ones; the method was immunoSEQ multiplex PCR. The sample has 900,000 to 1,200,000 clones, 75% to 80% seen once. What was sequenced was memory CD4+ T cells from PBMCs. Documented subset: CD45RA-negative fraction. The receptors here all came from a man younger than 30 in good health. Some clones in this sample may be carry-over from other donors' samples.

This clone was recorded once. The chain recombines TRBV7-9 with TRBJ2-4, with D hard to call. Looked up from germline, CDR1 is SEHNR and CDR2 is FQNEAQ (reference sequence). The ends were cut back, 1 base at V and 1 base at J, with 11 bases in the middle. This CDR3 region has 16 residues. The CDR3 reads CASSLGLDPAKNIQYF. The CDR3 nucleotides read TGTGCCAGCAGCTTAGGACTGGACCCCGCCAAAAACATTCAGTACTTC. The full variable domain, in which reference TRBV7-9 and TRBJ2-4 provide the parts outside the CDR3, is DTGVSQNPRHKITKRGQNVTFRCDPISEHNRLYWYRQTLGQGPEFLTYFQNEAQLEKSRLLSDRFSAERPKGSFSTLEIQRTEQGDSAMYLCASSLGLDPAKNIQYFGAGTRLSVL.

The rearrangement uses TRBV7-2 and TRBJ2-7, with TRBD1 as a possible D gene (5 bases). The V gene's germline CDR1 is SGHTA and CDR2 FQGNSA. Trimming pared 5 bases from V and 0 bases from J, leaving 14 bases between. The CDR3 spans 15 residues. The CDR3 nucleotides are TGTGCCAGCAGCCAAGGATGGGGCTCCTCCTACGAGCAGTACTTC. The encoded protein is CASSQGWGSSYEQYF.

The gene calls are TRBV10-3 and TRBJ2-7; TRBD1 agrees at 8 bases. The trim removed 11 bases at V and 4 bases at J, leaving 13 bases unmatched. Germline values: CDR1 ENHRY, CDR2 SYGVKD. The CDR3 is 14 amino acids. CDR3 nucleotides: TGTGCCTCGGGGCCGGGACAGGCCTCTTACGAGCAGTACTTC. Translated: CASGPGQASYEQYF.

The V gene is TRBV15, the J gene TRBJ2-1; D is unresolved. The CDR3 is 13 amino acids. Germline CDR1 LNHNV, CDR2 YYDKDF (reference sequence). The V end lost 1 base, the J end lost 4 bases, and 5 bases lay between the germline ends. CDR3 in amino acids: CATSRAMYNEQFF. CDR3 coding DNA: TGTGCCACCAGCAGAGCCATGTACAATGAGCAGTTCTTC.

This chain links TRBV7-3 with TRBJ2-1; tentatively, D is TRBD2 (6 bases). Germline lookup yields CDR1 SGHTA and CDR2 FQGTGA. The germline V and J ends were trimmed by 4 bases and 8 bases, with 12 bases remaining between them. This CDR3 is built from 13 residues. CDR3 nucleotides: TGTGCCAGCAGCTCGGACTATGGCCATGAGCAGTTCTTC. This translates into CASSSDYGHEQFF.

This chain links TRBV7-2 with TRBJ2-7, with D possibly TRBD1 on 6 matching bases. The germline V gene has CDR1 SGHTA and CDR2 FQGNSA. V dropped 4 bases and J dropped 2 bases, with 21 bases sitting between them. This CDR3 comprises 17 residues. The CDR3 sequence is CASSSTRGQRMTYEQYF. CDR3 sequence (DNA): TGTGCCAGCAGCTCCACCCGCGGACAGAGGATGACCTACGAGCAGTACTTC.

The CDR3 bases are TGTGCCAGCAGTGATAAGCTATTGGGTACAGATACGCAGTATTTT. Translation: CASSDKLLGTDTQYF. J is TRBJ2-3 and V is TRBV2; D gene unclear. Looked up from germline, CDR1 is SNHLY and CDR2 is FYNNEI. V was cut by 3 bases and J by 3 bases, with 13 bases left in between. CDR3 length: 15 amino acids.